This TCR beta chain was captured by sequencing in a study of beta chain features in type 1 diabetes. Study findings and constraints: For type 1 diabetes patients, VDJ junctions showed fewer insertions and more deletions. Within each of all four CD4+ subsets, Type 1 diabetes patients had TCRB CDR3s that were moderately but significantly shorter. The study found that naive, central memory and Treg TCRB repertoires appeared more similar in patients than in healthy donors.

This clone has just a few counts. Its target is unknown. Every bit of the isolated RNA underwent reverse transcription, so sequencing read expressed TCRB transcripts. Produced via immunoSEQ multiplex PCR; TCRdb's table is partial and in-frame only. The data contain 230,000 or so clones, around 15% of them singletons. Per the germline V gene, CDR1 is SEHNR and CDR2 is FQNEAQ (reference sequence). This CDR3 is 16 amino acids long. V lost 4 bases to trimming and J lost 3 bases; unmatched junction nucleotides: 11. Sequencing was done on a sample of naive CD4+ T cells from blood. This sequence originates from a man between 25 and 39 years old with type 1 diabetes. This chain connects TRBV7-9 to TRBJ1-2; 7 bases map to TRBD1. CDR3 loop: CASSSADREAYYGYTF. The CDR3 bases are TGTGCCAGCAGCTCCGCCGACAGGGAAGCGTACTATGGCTACACCTTC.